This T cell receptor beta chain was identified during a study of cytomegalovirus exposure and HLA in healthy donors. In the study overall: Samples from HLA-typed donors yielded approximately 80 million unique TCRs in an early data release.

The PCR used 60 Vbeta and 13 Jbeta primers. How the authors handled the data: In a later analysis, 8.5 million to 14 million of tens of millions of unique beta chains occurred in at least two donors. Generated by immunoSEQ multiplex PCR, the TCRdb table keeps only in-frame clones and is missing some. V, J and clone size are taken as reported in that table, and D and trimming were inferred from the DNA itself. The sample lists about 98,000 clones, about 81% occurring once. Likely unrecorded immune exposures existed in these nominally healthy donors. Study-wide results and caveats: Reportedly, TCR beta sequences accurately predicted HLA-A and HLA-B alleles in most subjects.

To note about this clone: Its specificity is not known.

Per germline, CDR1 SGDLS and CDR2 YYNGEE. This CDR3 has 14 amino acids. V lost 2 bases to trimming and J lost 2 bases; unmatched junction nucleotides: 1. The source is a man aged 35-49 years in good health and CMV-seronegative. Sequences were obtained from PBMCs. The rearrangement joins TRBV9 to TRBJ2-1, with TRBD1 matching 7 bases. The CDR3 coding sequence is TGTGCCAGCAGCGTCGGGACAGCCTACAATGAGCAGTTCTTC. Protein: CASSVGTAYNEQFF.